These 19 T cell receptor beta chains share one sample of origin, sequenced in a study of shared clonotypes between healthy human individuals (dated by TCRdb to 2018 to 2020). Libraries were built with the immunoSEQ multiplex PCR assay. In TCRdb, the immuneACCESS table is reduced to in-frame sequences with V and J assigned. These tables do not hold every clone; where another copy was compared, an unresolved V gene accounts for under half, and the others remain unexplained. Within this sample are over a million clones, with around 97% of them counted one time only. Over 1% of the sample comes from the top ten. The sequencing sample was made of naive CD4+ T cells sorted from blood. This sample's cell subset or site label indicates: CD45RA+ positively selected. The receptors were sampled from a man aged 25-45 years in good health.

The V and J genes are TRBV6-1 and TRBJ1-2; 7 bases match TRBD1. The CDR3 runs 14 residues. The trim removed 3 bases at V and 2 bases at J, leaving 3 bases unmatched. Germline V lookup: CDR1 MNHNS, CDR2 SASEGT. CDR3 DNA sequence: TGTGCCAGCAGTGAGGGGACAGCGAACTATGGCTACACCTTC. Translation gives CASSEGTANYGYTF.

The gene calls are TRBV29-1 and TRBJ2-3, with D tentatively TRBD1 (6 bases). This CDR3 contains 15 residues. The germline CDR1 and CDR2 sequences are SQVTM and ANQGSEA. V lost 2 bases to trimming and J lost 2 bases, with 14 bases between them. The CDR3 region has the DNA TGCAGCGTTGAAATAGGGACAACCGTCACAGATACGCAGTATTTT. Protein product: CSVEIGTTVTDTQYF.

The rearrangement uses TRBV9 and TRBJ2-1; TRBD2 aligns across 7 bases. V was pared by 0 bases and J by 4 bases, with 7 bases of the junction left unmatched. CDR1 and CDR2 (germline): SGDLS, YYNGEE. The CDR3 loop spans 16 amino acids. DNA for the CDR3: TGTGCCAGCAGCGTAGACGGGAGGTTACTTTACAATGAGCAGTTCTTC. Translating it yields CASSVDGRLLYNEQFF. Supplemented by reference TRBV9 and TRBJ2-1, the full variable domain reads DSGVTQTPKHLITATGQRVTLRCSPRSGDLSVYWYQQSLDQGLQFLIQYYNGEERAKGNILERFSAQQFPDLHSELNLSSLELGDSALYFCASSVDGRLLYNEQFFGPGTRLTVL.

The DNA for the CDR3 is TGCGCCAGCCACCCGGGGCCCAATGAAAAACTGTTTTTT. Encoded protein: CASHPGPNEKLFF. The V call is TRBV5-1, the J call TRBJ1-4, with D perhaps matching TRBD1 (5 bases). CDR1 SGHRS and CDR2 YFSETQ come from the germline V gene. CDR3 length: 13 residues. Trimming removed 7 bases at V and 5 bases at J, with 12 bases between.

This clone occurred once. V is TRBV9 and J is TRBJ2-2; tentatively, D is TRBD1 or TRBD2 (5 bases each). The V and J ends lost 3 bases and 3 bases respectively, with 15 bases between them. Per the germline V gene, CDR1 is SGDLS and CDR2 is YYNGEE. The CDR3 spans 16 residues. The CDR3 coding sequence is TGTGCCAGCAGCGCCCGGGACGGTGGGGACACCGGGGAGCTGTTTTTT. Its protein is CASSARDGGDTGELFF.

V gene TRBV19 combines with J gene TRBJ2-6; possibly TRBD1 or TRBD2 for D (5 bases each). The V end lost 5 bases, the J end lost 2 bases, and 16 bases lay between the germline ends. The CDR3 is 17 amino acids. CDR1 LNHDA and CDR2 SQIVND come from the germline V gene (reference sequence). The DNA for the CDR3 is TGTGCCAGTAGTGTCCCGGGGCGTCACGCTGGGGCCAACGTCCTGACTTTC. Translated, it gives CASSVPGRHAGANVLTF.

The chain uses TRBV19 and TRBJ1-2, with 7 bases identical to TRBD1. The germline gives CDR1 LNHDA, CDR2 SQIVND (reference sequence). This CDR3 has 13 residues. J was trimmed by 8 bases and V by 9 bases; bases with no gene match: 12. The CDR3 nucleotides are TGTGCCAGCCAACCGACAGGGATTGGGGGCTACACCTTC. Translated: CASQPTGIGGYTF.

The V gene is TRBV28, the J gene TRBJ2-7, with D perhaps TRBD1 or TRBD2 (5 bases each). Germline loops: CDR1 MDHEN, CDR2 SYDVKM. Trimming took 7 bases from V and 3 from J, leaving 19 bases between them. This CDR3 contains 15 residues. The CDR3 region is CASISRGPGNYEQYF. CDR3 nucleotides: TGTGCCAGCATATCAAGGGGACCGGGAAACTACGAGCAGTACTTC.

The chain combines TRBV9 with TRBJ2-5; 7 bases match TRBD1. The germline CDR1 and CDR2 sequences are SGDLS and YYNGEE. The trim removed 4 bases at V and 3 bases at J, leaving 3 bases unmatched. The CDR3 spans 13 residues. CDR3 loop: CASSMGQKETQYF. Here the CDR3 DNA reads TGTGCCAGCAGCATGGGACAGAAAGAGACCCAGTACTTC.

This sequence joins TRBV2 and TRBJ1-1; D may be TRBD1 (5 bases). V was clipped by 8 bases and J by 5 bases, with 15 bases between them. CDR1 is SNHLY, CDR2 FYNNEI, per germline. The CDR3 loop spans 13 amino acids. The CDR3 is CASVTDPRTEAFF. The CDR3 nucleotides are TGTGCCAGCGTGACAGACCCCCGTACTGAAGCTTTCTTT.

This chain joins TRBV29-1 and TRBJ2-5; D ambiguous. The V gene's germline CDR1 is SQVTM and CDR2 ANQGSEA. This CDR3 has 13 amino acids. Trimming left V 3 bases short and J 1 base short, with 9 bases between. DNA for the CDR3: TGCAGCGTTGACAGCTCGACCCAAGAGACCCAGTACTTC. Translation: CSVDSSTQETQYF.

This clone was observed a single time. The V gene is TRBV28, the J gene TRBJ2-2; D might be TRBD2 (5 bases). V was cut by 4 bases and J by 6 bases, with 9 bases left in between. The CDR3 contains 13 residues. Germline CDR1 and CDR2: MDHEN and SYDVKM. As DNA, the CDR3 is TGTGCCAGCAGTTCACTAGTCCCCGGGGAGCTGTTTTTT. This codes for CASSSLVPGELFF.

This sequence joins TRBV2 and TRBJ2-1, with D maybe TRBD1 (6 bases). This CDR3 is built from 17 residues. From germline, CDR1 is SNHLY and CDR2 FYNNEI. The V end was cut by 0 bases, the J end by 1 base, with 13 bases between. CDR3: CASSEASWTASYNEQFF. The DNA of the CDR3 is TGTGCCAGCAGTGAAGCATCTTGGACAGCGTCCTACAATGAGCAGTTCTTC.

This chain links TRBV6-8 with TRBJ2-1; maybe TRBD2 (6 bases). The CDR3 runs 15 residues. Germline CDR1 is MNHGY and CDR2 is SAAAGT. Between the trimmed V and J ends, which lost 10 bases and 3 bases, there was a span of 19 bases. CDR3 coding DNA: TGTGCCACCGCTTCACGCGGGGACTGCTACAATGAGCAGTTCTTC. It encodes CATASRGDCYNEQFF.

This sequence joins TRBV28 and TRBJ2-1, with 9 positions matching TRBD2. The CDR3 length is 15 residues. Unmatched junction bases numbered 6, after V lost 5 bases and J lost 4 bases. Germline V gene data show CDR1 as MDHEN and CDR2 as SYDVKM. The chain's CDR3 is CASSGGLASYNEQFF. The DNA for the CDR3 is TGTGCCAGCAGTGGTGGACTAGCGAGTTACAATGAGCAGTTCTTC.

V and J are TRBV6-1 and TRBJ2-7; 9 bases are a match to TRBD1. The CDR3 has 15 amino acids. Unmatched junction bases numbered 13, after V lost 10 bases and J lost 3 bases. Germline values: CDR1 MNHNS, CDR2 SASEGT. In DNA form, the CDR3 reads TGTGCCACCCAACAGGGGGCCCTTATCATCTACGAGCAGTACTTC. This codes for CATQQGALIIYEQYF.

The rearrangement links TRBV10-3 to TRBJ2-7; D perhaps matches TRBD1 (6 bases). V lost 10 bases and J 3 bases, leaving 22 bases between the germline ends. The CDR3 totals 15 residues. Germline V gives CDR1 ENHRY, CDR2 SYGVKD. CDR3 sequence: CATQTAGVPFYEQYF. CDR3 coding DNA: TGTGCCACCCAAACCGCAGGGGTCCCCTTCTACGAGCAGTACTTC.

The chain is built from TRBV19 and TRBJ2-1; D is perhaps TRBD2 (6 bases). CDR1 and CDR2 from the germline V gene are LNHDA and SQIVND (reference sequence). Trimming removed 4 bases at V and 8 bases at J, with 15 bases between. CDR3 length: 14 amino acids. The CDR3 DNA is TGTGCCAGTAGTAGCGGGGTCCGACCCCATGAGCAGTTCTTC. Amino acids: CASSSGVRPHEQFF.

This chain joins TRBV28 and TRBJ2-1; 9 bases agree with TRBD2. CDR3 length: 17 residues. Germline V gene lookup returns CDR1 MDHEN and CDR2 SYDVKM. V was clipped by 6 bases and J by 0 bases; unmatched bases: 9. CDR3 bases: TGTGCCAGCAGGAACACGTATAGCGGGAGCTCCTACAATGAGCAGTTCTTC. This translates into CASRNTYSGSSYNEQFF.